This TCR beta chain stems from a study of OX40 agonist ivuxolimab in advanced cancers. The data were produced by immunoSEQ multiplex PCR, yet TCRdb's version contains in-frame clones alone and is incomplete. This table holds 65,000 to 85,000 clones, approximately 88% found once. V was shortened by 3 bases and J by 5 bases, with 11 bases between the two germline ends. Germline V gene sequence: CDR1 MGHRA, CDR2 YSYEKL. This CDR3 contains 14 residues. Sequenced material: CD4+ or CD8+ T cells sorted from blood, taken in a trial of the OX40 agonist ivuxolimab. The V gene is TRBV4-1, the J gene TRBJ2-1, with D possibly matching TRBD2 (6 bases). This sequence was found in an adult with an advanced solid tumor such as melanoma, head and neck, liver or kidney cancer. CDR3 in DNA: TGCGCCAGCAGCCAGAGCGGGTGGGACAATGAGCAGTTCTTC. Translation gives CASSQSGWDNEQFF.